The 24 T cell receptor beta chains presented below share a single source sample, sequenced in a study of blood T cell repertoires in COVID-19. This table comes from immunoSEQ multiplex PCR, and its TCRdb copy is limited to in-frame clones, with some not included. The sample holds about 160,000 clones, 60% to 85% seen once. Sequencing was carried out using peripheral blood. These receptors all stem from a man between 60 and 70 years old with acute or convalescent COVID-19.

The CDR3 DNA is TGTGCCAGCAGCCGCGGGACAGGCACCGGGGAGCTGTTTTTT. It translates to CASSRGTGTGELFF. The genes are TRBV6-6 and TRBJ2-2; 8 nucleotides line up with TRBD1. This CDR3 contains 14 residues. Germline assignment: CDR1 MNHNY and CDR2 SVGAGI (reference sequence). Trimming took 6 bases from V and 4 from J; bases not matched to a gene: 4.

This chain joins TRBV5-3 and TRBJ1-4; 11 bases line up with TRBD1. TRBV5-3 is marked as an open reading frame, function uncertain. V lost 2 bases and J lost 1; bases outside the gene matches: 7. CDR3 length equals 18 residues. CDR3 nucleotides: TGTGCCAGAAGCTTATCGGGACAGGGGGTGGAAACTAATGAAAAACTGTTTTTT. This encodes CARSLSGQGVETNEKLFF.

V and J are TRBV11-2 and TRBJ2-2, with D perhaps matching TRBD2 (5 bases). Germline CDR1 and CDR2: SGHAT and FQNNGV. With 0 bases removed from V and 6 bases from J, the gap between germline ends came to 14 bases. The CDR3 loop spans 16 amino acids. In DNA, the CDR3 is TGTGCCAGCAGCTTAGATCCCAGGAGGTCGGCCGGGGAGCTGTTTTTT. It is translated as CASSLDPRRSAGELFF.

The CDR3 region is CASSFGQGVDIQYF. CDR3 sequence (DNA): TGTGCCAGCAGCTTCGGACAGGGAGTAGACATTCAGTACTTC. The rearrangement uses TRBV5-8 and TRBJ2-4, with 8 bases aligning to TRBD1. This CDR3 has 14 amino acids. V lost 2 bases and J lost 8; bases outside the gene matches: 6. Germline CDR1 and CDR2: SGHTS and YDEGEE.

This clone was seen just once. The CDR3 bases are TGTGCCAGCAGGATACAGGGGGTCCATGAGCAGTTCTTC. It encodes CASRIQGVHEQFF. The chain joins TRBV27 to TRBJ2-1, with 8 bases matching TRBD1. The germline CDR1 and CDR2 sequences are MNHEY and SMNVEV (reference sequence). CDR3 length equals 13 residues. The V gene end was trimmed by 6 bases and the J gene end by 8 bases; junction bases not matched to a gene: 6.

The chain joins TRBV5-8 to TRBJ2-3; 7 positions agree with TRBD1. CDR3 length: 15 residues. Germline trimming cut 10 bases from V and 2 bases from J; bases unmatched to any gene: 13. The germline V gene encodes CDR1 SGHTS and CDR2 YDEGEE. CDR3 protein: CAVKKGTVITDTQYF. The CDR3 coding sequence is TGTGCCGTAAAAAAAGGGACAGTGATCACAGATACGCAGTATTTT.

This clone came up once. The chain carries TRBV6-2 or TRBV6-3 and TRBJ2-1; 12 nucleotides agree with TRBD2. In germline, CDR1 is MNHEY, CDR2 SVGEGT. The V segment lost 0 bases and the J segment 3 bases; nucleotides outside the gene matches: 3. CDR3 size: 17 residues. CDR3 protein: CASSYSTSGGLYNEQFF. The CDR3 DNA reads as TGTGCCAGCAGTTACTCGACTAGCGGGGGCCTCTACAATGAGCAGTTCTTC.

This clone was seen more than once but under ten times. V gene TRBV5-5 combines with J gene TRBJ1-2, with 8 bases matching TRBD1. CDR1 and CDR2 from the germline V gene are SGHKS and YYEKEE (reference sequence). The J segment lost 4 bases and the V segment lost 0 bases, leaving 5 bases of the junction unmatched. This CDR3 has 15 residues. CDR3 sequence reads: CASSLDPTGAYGYTF. CDR3 DNA: TGTGCCAGCAGCTTGGACCCGACAGGGGCCTATGGCTACACCTTC. Filled out from reference TRBV5-5 and TRBJ1-2, the complete variable domain reads DAGVTQSPTHLIKTRGQQVTLRCSPISGHKSVSWYQQVLGQGPQFIFQYYEKEERGRGNFPDRFSARQFPNYSSELNVNALLLGDSALYLCASSLDPTGAYGYTFGSGTRLTVV.

The chain's CDR3 is CASSQTGGAGYTF. In nucleotides, the CDR3 is TGTGCCAGCAGCCAAACAGGGGGCGCTGGCTACACCTTC. The chain has TRBV3-1 (or the pseudogene TRBV3-2) and TRBJ1-2, with 9 bases fitting TRBD1. Germline assignment: CDR1 LGHDT and CDR2 YNNKEL (reference sequence). With V trimmed by 2 bases and J by 7 bases, 2 bases remained unmatched. The CDR3 extends over 13 amino acids.

V is TRBV5-1 and J is TRBJ1-4; D gene ambiguous. Trimming shortened V by 0 bases and J by 0 bases, and 6 bases separated the two germline ends. Germline V lookup: CDR1 SGHRS, CDR2 YFSETQ. The CDR3 has 15 residues. The DNA for the CDR3 is TGCGCCAGCAGCTTGGCTGAGGCAACTAATGAAAAACTGTTTTTT. It translates to CASSLAEATNEKLFF.

The chain recombines TRBV9 with TRBJ2-3, with TRBD2 matching over 9 bases. There are 16 residues in the CDR3. Germline V lookup: CDR1 SGDLS, CDR2 YYNGEE. V was clipped by 0 bases and J by 8 bases; unmatched bases: 10. This CDR3 reads CASSVASGGTPRTQYF. The CDR3 DNA follows: TGTGCCAGCAGCGTAGCCAGCGGGGGGACCCCCCGTACGCAGTATTTT.

The chain recombines TRBV6-5 with TRBJ1-4; unclear D gene. V was cut by 0 bases and J by 3 bases, with 8 bases left in between. The CDR3 is 15 amino acids. The germline gives CDR1 MNHEY, CDR2 SVGAGI. CDR3 in amino acids: CASSYSAGSNEKLFF. The CDR3, as DNA: TGTGCCAGCAGTTACTCGGCGGGCTCTAATGAAAAACTGTTTTTT.

On this clone itself: Additional DNA sequences in this sample encode the identical CDR3. The chain combines TRBV30 with TRBJ2-3, with 8 bases that match TRBD1. Germline loops: CDR1 GTSNPN, CDR2 SVGIG (reference sequence). The CDR3 has 14 residues. Trimming removed 3 bases from V and 1 base from J; junction bases left unmatched: 3. CDR3 coding DNA: TGTGCCTGGAGCCCGGGACAGGGCACAGATACGCAGTATTTT. This gives the protein CAWSPGQGTDTQYF. Together with reference TRBV30 and TRBJ2-3, the CDR3 gives the full variable domain: SQTIHQWPATLVQPVGSPLSLECTVEGTSNPNLYWYRQAAGRGLQLLFYSVGIGQISSEVPQNLSASRPQDRQFILSSKKLLLSDSGFYLCAWSPGQGTDTQYFGPGTRLTVL.

The J gene is TRBJ1-1, the V gene TRBV6-5; TRBD1 is a possible D gene (5 bases). Trimming removed 0 bases from V and 0 bases from J, with 11 bases in between. The CDR3 runs to 16 residues. Germline-derived CDR1 and CDR2 are MNHEY and SVGAGI. The CDR3 here is CASSYSGGLLNTEAFF. Written as DNA, the CDR3 is TGTGCCAGCAGTTACTCGGGGGGACTGTTGAACACTGAAGCTTTCTTT.

J is TRBJ1-5 and V is TRBV18; D unresolved. Germline V CDR1 and CDR2: KGHSH, LQKENI. This CDR3 has 14 residues. The V and J ends lost 4 bases and 5 bases respectively, with 12 bases between them. The CDR3 nucleotides are TGTGCCAGCTCACTGAGGGATGGAGATCAGCCCCAGCATTTT. Translated: CASSLRDGDQPQHF.

V usage is TRBV6-5 and J usage is TRBJ1-2; tentative D call: TRBD1 (5 bases). The CDR3 has 12 amino acids. Germline lookup yields CDR1 MNHEY and CDR2 SVGAGI. Deletions cut 6 bases from V and 6 bases from J, with 11 bases between. CDR3 DNA sequence: TGTGCCAGCAGGCGCGGGGGGAATGGCTACACCTTC. This encodes CASRRGGNGYTF.

V gene TRBV2 combines with J gene TRBJ1-1; TRBD1 aligns across 8 bases. The CDR3 has 15 residues. V lost 6 bases, J lost 7 bases, and 13 bases stayed unmatched. CDR1 is SNHLY, CDR2 FYNNEI, per germline. This CDR3 reads CASRDYQGARVEAFF. CDR3 nucleotides: TGTGCCAGCAGGGACTACCAGGGGGCGAGGGTTGAAGCTTTCTTT.

This chain uses TRBV6-6 with TRBJ1-4; possible D gene TRBD1, 5 bases. Trimming removed 6 bases from V and 8 bases from J, with 19 bases in between. The CDR3 is 15 residues long. CDR1 and CDR2 (germline): MNHNY, SVGAGI (reference sequence). Here the CDR3 reads CASRGTTGAGEKLFF. The CDR3, as DNA: TGTGCCAGCAGGGGAACGACTGGGGCGGGGGAAAAACTGTTTTTT.

The chain is built from TRBV11-2 and TRBJ1-3; TRBD1 matches at 10 bases. With V trimmed by 5 bases and J by 0 bases, 4 bases remained unmatched. The CDR3 spans 16 residues. Per germline, CDR1 SGHAT and CDR2 FQNNGV. The CDR3 spells CASSLRTGGSGNTIYF. In nucleotides, the CDR3 is TGTGCCAGCAGCCTTCGGACAGGGGGCTCTGGAAACACCATATATTTT.

The gene calls are TRBV4-2 and TRBJ2-7, with TRBD1 matching over 9 bases. V gave up 4 bases and J gave up 2 bases; unmatched junction bases: 9. From germline, CDR1 is LGHNA and CDR2 YNFKEQ. The CDR3 consists of 16 residues. The CDR3 bases are TGTGCCAGCAGCCCCCGGGACAGGGACGATCCCTACGAGCAGTACTTC. Translating it yields CASSPRDRDDPYEQYF.

This chain connects TRBV10-3 to TRBJ2-5; D might be TRBD2 (5 bases). V was clipped by 10 bases and J by 5 bases, with 17 bases between them. Germline V gene data show CDR1 as ENHRY and CDR2 as SYGVKD. The CDR3 length is 13 residues. The CDR3 here is CATQLDLAETQYF. The CDR3 DNA follows: TGTGCCACCCAACTAGACCTCGCGGAGACCCAGTACTTC.

This clone was picked up a small number of times. This rearrangement joins TRBV27 to TRBJ1-5; no reliable D call. The germline V and J ends were trimmed by 3 bases and 7 bases, with 10 bases remaining between them. Per germline, CDR1 MNHEY and CDR2 SMNVEV (reference sequence). This CDR3 has 13 amino acids. The CDR3 spells CASSFEVRQPQHF. Written as DNA, the CDR3 is TGTGCCAGCAGTTTCGAGGTACGACAGCCCCAGCATTTT.

This rearrangement joins TRBV30 to TRBJ1-5, with 8 bases identical to TRBD1. V dropped 2 bases and J dropped 4; count of bases not matched to a gene: 1. The CDR3 is made up of 13 amino acids. Per the germline V gene, CDR1 is GTSNPN and CDR2 is SVGIG (reference sequence). The CDR3 region has the DNA TGTGCCTGGAGTTGGACAGGGAATCAGCCCCAGCATTTT. It codes for CAWSWTGNQPQHF.

Remarks on this clone: Different DNA sequences within this sample yield the same CDR3. The gene calls are TRBV4-3 and TRBJ2-7; D is perhaps TRBD2 (5 bases). Germline V gives CDR1 LGHNA, CDR2 YSLEER. V was pared by 1 base and J by 4 bases, with 11 bases between. The CDR3 is made up of 14 amino acids. Here the CDR3 reads CASSQGTASYEQYF. CDR3 nucleotides: TGCGCCAGCAGCCAAGGGACTGCCTCGTACGAGCAGTACTTC.